This paragraph covers one T cell receptor (beta chain) sequence. Repertoires were generated with immunoSEQ multiplex PCR, while TCRdb's copy carries only in-frame clones and drops some. The sample consists of some 40,000 clones, 80% to 95% of them appearing once. The entry originates in a study of T cell changes during pregnancy in multiple sclerosis. This CDR3 contains 17 residues. V trimming: 4 bases; J trimming: 4 bases; junction bases outside the gene matches: 12. CDR1 and CDR2 from the germline V gene are SEHNR and FQNEAQ (reference sequence). The sequence derives from a female donor in good health, enrolled as a control in a pregnancy study. The J gene is TRBJ2-3, the V gene TRBV7-9; 9 bases agree with TRBD2. The sequenced sample was CD4+ T cells from peripheral blood mononuclear cells, obtained in the third trimester of pregnancy. The CDR3 reads CASSSSFSGSPPDTQYF. Written as DNA, the CDR3 is TGTGCCAGCAGCTCGTCGTTTAGCGGGAGCCCCCCAGATACGCAGTATTTT.